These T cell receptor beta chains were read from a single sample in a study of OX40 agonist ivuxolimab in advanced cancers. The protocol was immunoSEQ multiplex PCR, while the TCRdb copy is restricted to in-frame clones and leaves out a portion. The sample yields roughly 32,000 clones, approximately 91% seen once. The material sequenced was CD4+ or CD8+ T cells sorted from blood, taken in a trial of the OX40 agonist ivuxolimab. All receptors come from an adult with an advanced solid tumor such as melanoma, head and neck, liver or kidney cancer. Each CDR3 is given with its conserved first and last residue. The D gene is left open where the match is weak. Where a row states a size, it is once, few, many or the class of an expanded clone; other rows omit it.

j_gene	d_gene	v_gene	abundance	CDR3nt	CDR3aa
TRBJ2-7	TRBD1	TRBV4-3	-	TGCGCCAGCAGCCAAGATGACAGGGGAAGTTACGAGCAGTACTTC	CASSQDDRGSYEQYF
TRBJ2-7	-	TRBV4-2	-	TGTGCCAGCAGCCCCCCAGGGGCATCAGGCGAGCAGTACTTC	CASSPPGASGEQYF
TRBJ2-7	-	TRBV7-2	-	TGTGCCAGCAGCGCGGGCGTAAATGAGCAGTACTTC	CASSAGVNEQYF
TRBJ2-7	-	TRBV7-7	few	TGTGCCAGCAGCTTATATCAGGGTCCCTACGAGCAGTACTTC	CASSLYQGPYEQYF
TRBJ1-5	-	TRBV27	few	TGTGCCAGCAGTTTATGGTCAGATCAGCCCCAGCATTTT	CASSLWSDQPQHF
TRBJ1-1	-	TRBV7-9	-	TGTGCCAGCAGCTTAGAACGATCAACGTTAGGCTTTACTGAAGCTTTCTTT	CASSLERSTLGFTEAFF
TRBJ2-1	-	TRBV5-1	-	TGCGCCAGCGGGGCTTTTGGGGAGCAGTTCTTC	CASGAFGEQFF
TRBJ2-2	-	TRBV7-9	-	TGTGCCAGCAGCTTAAGGTCCAGGGTCGGGTACGCCGGGGAGCTGTTTTTT	CASSLRSRVGYAGELFF
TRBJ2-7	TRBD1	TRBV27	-	TGTGCCAGCAGACTTGGACAGGGGCCATCGAGCTCCTACGAGCAGTACTTC	CASRLGQGPSSSYEQYF
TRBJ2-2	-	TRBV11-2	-	TGTGCCAGCAGCTTATTACGGACCGGGGAGCTGTTTTTT	CASSLLRTGELFF
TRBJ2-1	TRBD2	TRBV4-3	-	TGCGCCAGCAGCCAAGATACTAGCGGGGAGTACAATGAGCAGTTCTTC	CASSQDTSGEYNEQFF
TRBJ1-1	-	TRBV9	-	TGTGCCAGCAGCGTGGCACCCCTGGACACTGAAGCTTTCTTT	CASSVAPLDTEAFF
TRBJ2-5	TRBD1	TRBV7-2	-	TGTGCCAGCAGCTTATCTGGACAGGGGAACATTCAAGAGACCCAGTACTTC	CASSLSGQGNIQETQYF
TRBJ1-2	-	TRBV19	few	TGTGCCAGTAGTATGGCCCTTGACTATGGCTACACCTTC	CASSMALDYGYTF
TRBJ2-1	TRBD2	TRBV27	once	TGTGCCAGCAGTTATAGCGGGGGGCCTTACAATGAGCAGTTCTTC	CASSYSGGPYNEQFF
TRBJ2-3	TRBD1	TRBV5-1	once	TGCGCCAGCAGCCTCGGGACAGGGGGCGACACAGATACGCAGTATTTT	CASSLGTGGDTDTQYF
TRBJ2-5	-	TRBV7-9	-	TGTGCCAGCTCGGCAAGGCCGGAGACCCAGTACTTC	CASSARPETQYF
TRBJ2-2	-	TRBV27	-	TGTGCCAGCAGTTTAGGGGGCCTGGGCACCGGGGAGCTGTTTTTT	CASSLGGLGTGELFF
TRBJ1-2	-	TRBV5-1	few	TGCGCCAGCAGCTTGACGGCACCGGTAGACTACACCTTC	CASSLTAPVDYTF
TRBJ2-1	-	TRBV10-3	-	TGTGCCATTGAGGTCACGGCGGGGCACAATGAGCAGTTCTTC	CAIEVTAGHNEQFF
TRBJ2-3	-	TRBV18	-	TGTGCCAGCTCACTGGGGGGGCCCACAGATACGCAGTATTTT	CASSLGGPTDTQYF
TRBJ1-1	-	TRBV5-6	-	TGTGCCAGCAGCTTGGGGGTGTTGGGGGACTACACTGAAGCTTTCTTT	CASSLGVLGDYTEAFF
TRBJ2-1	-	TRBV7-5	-	TGTGCCAGAAGCTTAGGGGGCGGCGCCTTAAACAATGAGCAGTTCTTC	CARSLGGGALNNEQFF
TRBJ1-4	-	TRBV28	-	TGTGCCAGCAGTTTGGACAGATATAATGAAAAACTGTTTTTT	CASSLDRYNEKLFF
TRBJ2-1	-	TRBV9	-	TGTGCCAGCAGCGAGTCCTATATGCACAATGAGCAGTTCTTC	CASSESYMHNEQFF
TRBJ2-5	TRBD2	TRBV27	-	TGTGCCAGCAGTTTACTAGGACTAGCGGGCGCCCTAGGGAGCCCCCAGTACTTC	CASSLLGLAGALGSPQYF
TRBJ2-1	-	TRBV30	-	TGTGCCTGGAGTGGGGGGGAGAAGTTCTTC	CAWSGGEKFF
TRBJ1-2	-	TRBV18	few	TGTGCCAGCTCACCACCAGGGGATGGCTACACCTTC	CASSPPGDGYTF
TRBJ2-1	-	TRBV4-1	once	TGCGCCAGCAGCCAAGGGGGAGGCGTCGGATACAATGAGCAGTTCTTC	CASSQGGGVGYNEQFF